The 9 T cell receptor beta chains in this list originate from one sample, sequenced in a study of T-cell memory formation after mild COVID-19. TCRdb redid the calling of the 5' RACE reads with MiXCR, one entry per CDR3 protein. The sample includes roughly 310,000 distinct CDR3 sequences, more than 15% seen only once; the top ten take 20% to 25%. The sample comprised PBMCs or a T cell subset sorted from them (not recorded which). The receptors here all came from a young man who had mild COVID-19 (a few samples of this study predate the infection). Cell type and time point are not known.

This clonotype appeared a few times. The chain employs TRBV20-1 and TRBJ1-2, with 7 bases identical to TRBD1. This CDR3 contains 13 residues. J lost 8 bases, V lost 7 bases, and 13 bases had no gene match. From germline, CDR1 is DFQATT and CDR2 SNEGSKA (reference sequence). The chain's CDR3 is CSVPPRQGGGYTF. The CDR3 DNA follows: TGCAGTGTACCCCCCAGACAGGGTGGCGGCTACACCTTC.

This clonotype was recorded at least ten times. The rearrangement joins TRBV4-3 to TRBJ2-7; 7 bases fit TRBD1. CDR1 is LGHNA and CDR2 is YSLEER in the germline V gene. V gave up 0 bases and J gave up 6 bases; unmatched junction bases: 14. This CDR3 has 17 residues. CDR3 loop: CASSQDRARTGTSEQYF. For the CDR3, the DNA is TGCGCCAGCAGCCAAGATAGGGCTCGGACAGGAACTTCCGAGCAGTACTTC.

This clonotype has a count of ten or more. The V call is TRBV6-1, the J call TRBJ2-3, with TRBD1 as a possible D gene (6 bases). Germline loops: CDR1 MNHNS, CDR2 SASEGT. CDR3 length: 18 amino acids. The V gene lost 4 bases and the J gene lost 1 base, with 21 bases spanning the gap. Here the CDR3 reads CASSAPPEGQTRTDTQYF. The CDR3 DNA follows: TGTGCCAGCAGTGCCCCCCCCGAAGGACAGACTCGCACAGATACGCAGTATTTT.

The chain links TRBV20-1 to TRBJ2-7; D perhaps matches TRBD2 (6 bases). Germline V gene data show CDR1 as DFQATT and CDR2 as SNEGSKA (reference sequence). There are 11 residues in the CDR3. Trimming shortened V by 3 bases and J by 5 bases, and 8 bases separated the two germline ends. The CDR3 DNA is TGCAGTGCTAGGGGAGGACACGAGCAGTACGTC. It codes for CSARGGHEQYV.

In its sample, this clonotype was seen a few times. The chain recombines TRBV2 with TRBJ1-2; D unclear. The CDR3 length is 13 residues. Germline lookup yields CDR1 SNHLY and CDR2 FYNNEI. Trimming took off 4 bases at V and 4 bases at J, with 10 bases between the two ends. CDR3 coding DNA: TGTGCCAGCAGTGGCCCCTTGGGCTATGGCTACACCTTC. Its translation: CASSGPLGYGYTF.

There are a few counts of this clonotype. This sequence joins TRBV4-1 and TRBJ2-6; TRBD1 agrees at 10 bases. Losses at the gene ends were 0 bases for V and 2 bases for J; bases not matched to a gene: 7. This CDR3 comprises 19 residues. Per germline, CDR1 MGHRA and CDR2 YSYEKL. The CDR3 is CASSQDPGQGIPGANVLTF. DNA of the CDR3: TGCGCCAGCAGCCAAGATCCGGGACAGGGGATACCTGGGGCCAACGTCCTGACTTTC.

The chain recombines TRBV5-1 with TRBJ2-1; no clear D gene. Germline CDR1 reads SGHRS; CDR2 reads YFSETQ. V lost 4 bases and J lost 7, with 12 bases in between. CDR3 size: 13 residues. DNA for the CDR3: TGCGCCAGCAGCGCGCCCCGGTGGAATGAGCAGTTCTTC. It encodes CASSAPRWNEQFF.

The V and J genes are TRBV4-1 and TRBJ2-7; TRBD2 agrees at 8 bases. The V segment lost 1 base and the J segment 3 bases; nucleotides outside the gene matches: 8. From germline, CDR1 is MGHRA and CDR2 YSYEKL. This CDR3 spans 16 amino acids. The CDR3 region has the DNA TGCGCCAGCAGCCAAGTCTTCGCGGGGGGCGACTACGAGCAGTACGTC. It encodes CASSQVFAGGDYEQYV.

CDR3 sequence: CASSHSGGGPKEQFF. For the CDR3, the DNA is TGCGCCAGCAGCCATAGCGGGGGGGGGCCGAAGGAGCAGTTCTTC. The chain carries TRBV4-1 and TRBJ2-1, with 11 bases aligning to TRBD2. V gave up 3 bases and J gave up 10 bases; unmatched junction bases: 8. The CDR3 runs to 15 residues. Germline CDR1 and CDR2: MGHRA and YSYEKL.